This is a list of T cell receptor beta chains from one sample in a study of Ad26.COV2.S vaccination and SARS-CoV-2 variants. Sequencing was performed with immunoSEQ multiplex PCR; in TCRdb, only in-frame clones are kept and a portion is missing. In the table there are 450,000 to 550,000 clones, roughly nine tenths of which are singletons. Sequenced here: peripheral blood, sampled in a trial of Ad26.COV2.S vaccine versus placebo. The receptors were gathered from a person aged 18 to 65 who received the Ad26.COV2.S COVID-19 vaccine or a placebo. Each CDR3 is given with its conserved first and last residue. The D gene is left open where the match is weak. Some rows mark clone size as missing; the rest say once, few, many or name a class of expanded clone.

J,D,size,V,CDR3,DNA
TRBJ1-1,-,-,TRBV2,CASRRNTEAFF,TGTGCCAGCAGGCGCAACACTGAAGCTTTCTTT
TRBJ2-7,TRBD1,-,TRBV29-1,CSATDRRSYEQYF,TGCAGCGCGACGGACAGGAGATCCTACGAGCAGTACTTC
TRBJ2-2,-,-,TRBV9,CASSADPGNTGELFF,TGTGCCAGCAGCGCGGACCCGGGGAACACCGGGGAGCTGTTTTTT
TRBJ2-5,-,once,TRBV24-1,CATSDTGFQETQYF,TGTGCCACCAGTGATACAGGGTTCCAAGAGACCCAGTACTTC
TRBJ1-3,TRBD1,-,TRBV18,CASSPSRTGTSGNTIYF,TGTGCCAGCTCCCCTTCCCGGACAGGGACCTCTGGAAACACCATATATTTT
TRBJ1-2,TRBD1,-,TRBV28,CASSLAVAWTGDF,TGTGCCAGCAGTTTAGCGGTCGCTTGGACAGGGGACTTC
TRBJ2-5,-,-,TRBV18,CASSPQGILETQYF,TGTGCCAGCTCACCTCAGGGGATCCTAGAGACCCAGTACTTC
TRBJ2-3,-,-,TRBV9,CASSGPPVDGSTDTQYF,TGTGCCAGCAGCGGACCTCCCGTGGACGGGAGCACAGATACGCAGTATTTT
TRBJ1-2,-,-,TRBV6-6,CASSWGKGTSNYGYTF,TGTGCCAGCAGTTGGGGGAAGGGGACATCGAACTATGGCTACACCTTC
TRBJ1-4,-,-,TRBV6-5,CATEQAGNPEKLFF,TGTGCCACAGAGCAGGCCGGGAACCCTGAAAAACTGTTTTTT
TRBJ1-5,-,-,TRBV19,CASSYGGSNQPQHF,TGTGCCAGTAGTTATGGGGGCAGCAATCAGCCCCAGCATTTT
TRBJ2-7,-,-,TRBV7-9,CASSLPGLQEQYF,TGTGCCAGCAGTCTCCCGGGTCTTCAGGAGCAGTACTTC
TRBJ2-2,-,once,TRBV19,CASKREHGNTGELFF,TGTGCCAGTAAGAGGGAGCATGGGAACACCGGGGAGCTGTTTTTT
TRBJ1-2,-,-,TRBV7-9,CASSLEVVRGRYGYTF,TGTGCCAGCAGCTTAGAGGTAGTTAGAGGTCGCTATGGCTACACCTTC
TRBJ2-1,TRBD2,-,TRBV4-3,CASSHPPGGSFYNEQFF,TGCGCCAGCAGCCACCCCCCTGGCGGGAGTTTCTACAATGAGCAGTTCTTC
TRBJ2-5,TRBD2,once,TRBV5-5,CASSPAGPGLAGEETQYF,TGTGCCAGCAGCCCGGCGGGACCGGGACTAGCGGGGGAAGAGACCCAGTACTTC
TRBJ2-1,-,-,TRBV30,CAWSVPGRRNEQFF,TGTGCCTGGAGTGTACCGGGCAGGCGTAATGAGCAGTTCTTC
TRBJ2-3,-,-,TRBV25-1,CASSEPGPEHDTQYF,TGTGCCAGCAGTGAACCCGGGCCCGAACACGATACGCAGTATTTT
TRBJ1-5,-,once,TRBV6-4,CASSDFLEIRDQPQHF,TGTGCCAGCAGTGACTTCCTCGAAATTCGGGATCAGCCCCAGCATTTT
TRBJ2-3,TRBD2,-,TRBV12-5,CASGRAAFGGEGGTDTQYF,TGTGCTAGTGGCAGAGCGGCCTTCGGGGGGGAAGGGGGCACAGATACGCAGTATTTT
TRBJ2-3,TRBD2,once,TRBV20-1,CSASLAGGGSGHTQYF,TGCAGTGCTAGTCTCGCGGGAGGGGGTTCGGGGCATACGCAGTATTTT
TRBJ1-1,TRBD1,-,TRBV6-5,CASSSPSQGEREAFF,TGTGCCAGCAGTTCACCTTCGCAGGGGGAGCGTGAAGCTTTCTTT
TRBJ2-1,TRBD2,-,TRBV5-1,CASSFDSGGHYNEQFF,TGCGCCAGCAGCTTCGATAGCGGGGGCCACTACAATGAGCAGTTCTTC
TRBJ2-3,-,-,TRBV19,CASSILVVGYTQYF,TGTGCCAGTAGTATACTTGTCGTCGGCTATACGCAGTATTTT
TRBJ1-4,-,-,TRBV4-3,CASSHRRTATNEKLFF,TGCGCCAGCAGCCATCGTCGGACAGCAACTAATGAAAAACTGTTTTTT
TRBJ1-1,-,-,TRBV28,CASSPMTGGQDTEAFF,TGTGCCAGCAGTCCCATGACAGGAGGTCAGGACACTGAAGCTTTCTTT
TRBJ2-3,-,-,TRBV24-1,CATSAPGAISDTQYF,TGTGCCACCAGTGCTCCAGGTGCCATATCAGATACGCAGTATTTT
TRBJ2-6,-,many,TRBV6-2/TRBV6-3,CASSQDGSGANVLTF,TGTGCCAGCAGTCAGGACGGCTCTGGGGCCAACGTCCTGACTTTC
TRBJ2-7,-,-,TRBV2,CASQPLSYEQYF,TGTGCCAGCCAACCGCTATCCTACGAGCAGTACTTC
TRBJ2-3,-,-,TRBV12-3/TRBV12-4,CASSPSGDTQYF,TGTGCCAGCAGTCCTTCTGGGGATACGCAGTATTTT
TRBJ1-2,TRBD1,few,TRBV4-1,CASSQDLQGVYGYTF,TGCGCCAGCAGCCAAGATCTACAGGGGGTCTATGGCTACACCTTC
TRBJ2-5,-,-,TRBV7-8,CASSPWLEQETQYF,TGTGCCAGCAGCCCCTGGTTGGAGCAAGAGACCCAGTACTTC
TRBJ1-2,-,-,TRBV5-4,CASSFAGGQDYGYTF,TGTGCCAGCAGCTTCGCGGGAGGGCAGGACTATGGCTACACCTTC
TRBJ1-5,-,-,TRBV20-1,CSASRGSDNQPQHF,TGCAGTGCTAGTCGGGGATCTGACAATCAGCCCCAGCATTTT
TRBJ2-7,TRBD1,-,TRBV5-1,CASRHDRGRYEQYF,TGCGCCAGCAGGCATGACAGGGGGCGGTACGAGCAGTACTTC
TRBJ2-7,-,-,TRBV6-5,CASSYLYEQYF,TGTGCCAGCAGTTATCTCTACGAGCAGTACTTC
TRBJ2-3,TRBD2,-,TRBV7-6,CASSQEGLAITQYF,TGTGCCAGCAGCCAAGAGGGACTAGCGATTACGCAGTATTTT
TRBJ2-3,TRBD2,-,TRBV7-3,CASSFGGSTDTQYF,TGTGCCAGCAGCTTCGGGGGGAGCACAGATACGCAGTATTTT
TRBJ1-2,TRBD1,few,TRBV5-1,CASKPGTGIYGYTF,TGCGCCAGCAAGCCCGGGACAGGGATCTATGGCTACACCTTC
TRBJ1-1,-,-,TRBV6-5,CASSYSFGVTEAFF,TGTGCCAGCAGTTACTCTTTTGGGGTCACTGAAGCTTTCTTT
TRBJ1-5,-,-,TRBV4-2,CASSQDWGSVRDQPQHF,TGTGCCAGCAGCCAAGATTGGGGGAGTGTCAGGGATCAGCCCCAGCATTTT
TRBJ1-2,-,-,TRBV2,CASRELGIYGYTF,TGTGCCAGCAGGGAGCTGGGGATCTATGGCTACACCTTC
TRBJ1-2,-,-,TRBV5-4,CASSLGGGDSLYYGYTF,TGTGCCAGCAGCTTGGGGGGAGGGGATTCCTTATACTATGGCTACACCTTC
TRBJ1-5,-,-,TRBV4-1,CASSQDGTGTGPQHF,TGCGCCAGCAGCCAAGATGGGACGGGAACAGGGCCCCAGCATTTT
TRBJ2-7,-,-,TRBV7-2,CASSLESAGEQYF,TGTGCCAGCAGCTTAGAGTCAGCAGGCGAGCAGTACTTC
TRBJ2-5,-,-,TRBV5-1,CASSLDSDGGYQETQYF,TGCGCCAGCAGCTTGGATTCAGACGGAGGGTACCAAGAGACCCAGTACTTC